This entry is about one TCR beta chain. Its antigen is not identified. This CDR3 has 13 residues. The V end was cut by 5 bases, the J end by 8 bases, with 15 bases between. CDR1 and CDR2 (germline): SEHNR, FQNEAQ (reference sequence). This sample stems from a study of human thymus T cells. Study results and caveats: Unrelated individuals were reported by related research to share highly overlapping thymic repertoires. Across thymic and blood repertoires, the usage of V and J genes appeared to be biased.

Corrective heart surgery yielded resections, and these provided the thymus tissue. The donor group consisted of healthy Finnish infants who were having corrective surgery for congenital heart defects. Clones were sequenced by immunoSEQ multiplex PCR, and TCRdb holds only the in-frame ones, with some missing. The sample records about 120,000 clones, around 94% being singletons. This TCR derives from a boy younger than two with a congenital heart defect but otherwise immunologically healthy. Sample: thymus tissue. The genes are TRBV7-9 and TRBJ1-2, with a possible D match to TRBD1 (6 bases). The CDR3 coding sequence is TGTGCCAGCAGCGCTGGGGGGGCAGGCGGCTACACCTTC. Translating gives CASSAGGAGGYTF.